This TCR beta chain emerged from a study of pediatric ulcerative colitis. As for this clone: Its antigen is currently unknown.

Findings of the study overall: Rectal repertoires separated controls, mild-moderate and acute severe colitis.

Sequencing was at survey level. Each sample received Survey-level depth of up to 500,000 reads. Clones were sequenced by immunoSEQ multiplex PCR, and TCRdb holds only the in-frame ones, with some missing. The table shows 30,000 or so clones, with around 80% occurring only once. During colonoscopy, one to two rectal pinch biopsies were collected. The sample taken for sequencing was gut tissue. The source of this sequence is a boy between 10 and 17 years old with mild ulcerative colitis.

The CDR3 sequence is CASSQAGAPPHEQFF. The CDR3 bases are TGTGCCAGCAGCCAAGCGGGGGCCCCCCCCCACGAGCAGTTCTTC. V is TRBV11-3 and J is TRBJ2-1; 8 bases align to TRBD2. CDR1 and CDR2 from the germline V gene are SGHNT and YENEEA. V dropped 5 bases and J dropped 10; count of bases not matched to a gene: 13. The CDR3 sequence is 15 residues long.